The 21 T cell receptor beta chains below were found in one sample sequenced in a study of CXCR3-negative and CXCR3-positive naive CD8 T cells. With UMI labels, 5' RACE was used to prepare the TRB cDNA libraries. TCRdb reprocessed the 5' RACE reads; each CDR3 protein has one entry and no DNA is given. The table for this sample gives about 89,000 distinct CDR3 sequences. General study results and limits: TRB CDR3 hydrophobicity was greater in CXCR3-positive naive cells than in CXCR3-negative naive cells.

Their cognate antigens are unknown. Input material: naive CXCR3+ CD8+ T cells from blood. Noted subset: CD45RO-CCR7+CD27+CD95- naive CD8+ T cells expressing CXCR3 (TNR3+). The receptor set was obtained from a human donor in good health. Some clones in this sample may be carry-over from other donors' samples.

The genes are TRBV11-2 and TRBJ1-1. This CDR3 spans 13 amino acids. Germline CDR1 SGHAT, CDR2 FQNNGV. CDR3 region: CASSPILPTEAFF.

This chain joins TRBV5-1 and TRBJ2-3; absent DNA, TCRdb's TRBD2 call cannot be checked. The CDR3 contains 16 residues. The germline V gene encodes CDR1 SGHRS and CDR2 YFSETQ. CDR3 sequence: CASSPRDGLATDTQYF.

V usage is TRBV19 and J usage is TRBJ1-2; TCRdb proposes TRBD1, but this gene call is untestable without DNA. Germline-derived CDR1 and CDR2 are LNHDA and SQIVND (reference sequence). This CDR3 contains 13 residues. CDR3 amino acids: CASSQAQGFGYTF.

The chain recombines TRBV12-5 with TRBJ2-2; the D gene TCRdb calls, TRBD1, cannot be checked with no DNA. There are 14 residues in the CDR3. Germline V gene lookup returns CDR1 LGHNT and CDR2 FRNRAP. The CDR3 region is CASWWGPNTGELFF.

CDR3: CASSHDDRSSYEQYF. The chain is built from TRBV4-1 and TRBJ2-7. The CDR3 contains 15 residues. The V gene's germline CDR1 is MGHRA and CDR2 YSYEKL.

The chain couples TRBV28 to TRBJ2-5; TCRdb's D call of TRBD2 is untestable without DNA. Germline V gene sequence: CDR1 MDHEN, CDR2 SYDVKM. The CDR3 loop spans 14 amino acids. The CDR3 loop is CASSPLVAGETQYF.

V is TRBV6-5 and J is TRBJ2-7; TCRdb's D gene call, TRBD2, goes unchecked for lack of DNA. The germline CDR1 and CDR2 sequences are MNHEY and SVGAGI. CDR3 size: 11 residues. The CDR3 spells CASSAGTSVYF.

This CDR3 is CASSQRGLAGVNEQFF. V usage is TRBV4-2 and J usage is TRBJ2-1; no DNA is available, so the TRBD2 call from TCRdb remains unchecked. Germline V CDR1 and CDR2: LGHNA, YNFKEQ. The CDR3 runs to 16 residues.

The CDR3 is CASSAGVSATYEQYF. The chain combines TRBV5-6 with TRBJ2-7. This CDR3 spans 15 amino acids. CDR1 and CDR2 from the germline V gene are SGHDT and YYEEEE.

CDR3 residues: CATSEQGDFTGELFF. This chain connects TRBV24-1 to TRBJ2-2; TCRdb's D call of TRBD1 is untestable without DNA. The CDR3 sequence is 15 residues long. The germline gives CDR1 KGHDR, CDR2 SFDVKD.

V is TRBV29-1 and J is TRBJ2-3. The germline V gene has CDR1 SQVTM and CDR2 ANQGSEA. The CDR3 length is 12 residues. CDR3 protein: CSVVDTTDTQYF.

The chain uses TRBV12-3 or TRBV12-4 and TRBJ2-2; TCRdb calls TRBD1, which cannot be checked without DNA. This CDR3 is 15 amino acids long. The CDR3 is CASSWHTGETGELFF.

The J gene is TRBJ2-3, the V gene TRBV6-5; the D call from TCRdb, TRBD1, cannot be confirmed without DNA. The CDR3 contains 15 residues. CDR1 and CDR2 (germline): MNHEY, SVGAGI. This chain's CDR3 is CASSSVRGQGDTQYF.

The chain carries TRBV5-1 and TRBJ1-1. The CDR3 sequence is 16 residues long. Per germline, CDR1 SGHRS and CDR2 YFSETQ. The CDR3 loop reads CASSLEIVSLYTEAFF.

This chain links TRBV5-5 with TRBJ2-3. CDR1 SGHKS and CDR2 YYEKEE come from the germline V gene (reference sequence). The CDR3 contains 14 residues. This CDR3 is CASSPILGVDTQYF.

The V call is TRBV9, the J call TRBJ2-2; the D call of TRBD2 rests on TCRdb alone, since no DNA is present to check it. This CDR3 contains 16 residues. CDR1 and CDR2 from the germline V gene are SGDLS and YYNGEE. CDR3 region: CASSVATSPDTGELFF.

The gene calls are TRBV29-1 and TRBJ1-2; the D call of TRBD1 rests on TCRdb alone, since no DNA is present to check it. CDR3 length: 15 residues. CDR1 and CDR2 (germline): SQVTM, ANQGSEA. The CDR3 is CSVEGTGPALDGYTF.

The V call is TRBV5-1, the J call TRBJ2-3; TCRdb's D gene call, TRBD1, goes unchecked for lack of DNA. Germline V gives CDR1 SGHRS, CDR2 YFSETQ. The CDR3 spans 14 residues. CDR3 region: CASSGAGSTDTQYF.

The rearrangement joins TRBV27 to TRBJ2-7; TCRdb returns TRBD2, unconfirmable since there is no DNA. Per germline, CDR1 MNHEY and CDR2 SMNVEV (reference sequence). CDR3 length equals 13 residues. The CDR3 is CASRGRASHEQYF.

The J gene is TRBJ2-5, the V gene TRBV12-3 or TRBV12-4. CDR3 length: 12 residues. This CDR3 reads CASLGDQETQYF.

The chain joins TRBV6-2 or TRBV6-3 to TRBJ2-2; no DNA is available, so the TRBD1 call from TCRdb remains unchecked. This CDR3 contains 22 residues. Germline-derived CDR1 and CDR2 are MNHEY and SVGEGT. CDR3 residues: CASSYRGPDGGSGYANTGELFF.